This T cell receptor beta chain appears in the sequencing data of a study of response to subunit inactivated influenza vaccine. Study conclusions and caveats: The authors suggested that every seasonal influenza vaccination recruits few new T cells.

One entry per CDR3 protein, called by TCRdb with MiXCR from the RT-PCR reads. The sample records about 520,000 distinct CDR3 sequences, around 7.7% being singletons. A remark on this clonotype: Its antigen is unknown.

Germline-derived CDR1 and CDR2 are SNHLY and FYNNEI. The CDR3 length is 12 residues. The J segment lost 14 bases and the V segment lost 8 bases, leaving 10 bases of the junction unmatched. This chain links TRBV2 with TRBJ2-2, with 8 nucleotides matching TRBD2. This receptor was obtained from a man between 45 and 75 years old who received an inactivated influenza vaccine. The material was PBMCs from blood, obtained roughly 24 months after vaccination. CDR3 nucleotides: TGTGCCAGCCGGACTAGCCTCGTCGATCTGTTTTTT. The encoded protein is CASRTSLVDLFF.